This T cell receptor (beta chain) was profiled in a study of response to subunit inactivated influenza vaccine. TCRdb reprocessed the RT-PCR reads with MiXCR, giving one entry per CDR3 protein. The table lists more than 700,000 distinct CDR3 sequences, roughly 20% of them singletons. Comments on this clonotype: Antigen specificity is unknown.

Regarding the study as a whole: T cells newly recruited by each seasonal influenza vaccination are few, the authors suggested.

Germline CDR1 and CDR2: SGHVS and FQNEAQ. This CDR3 is built from 16 residues. J was trimmed by 6 bases and V by 1 base; bases with no gene match: 7. This sequence joins TRBV7-8 and TRBJ2-1, with 9 bases that match TRBD1. The specimen comprised PBMCs from blood, sampled more than 4 days after vaccination. This clonotype originated in a man aged 45-65 years who received an inactivated influenza vaccine. DNA of the CDR3: TGTGCCAGCAGCTTAGTGCGGGACAGGGTTTTCAATGAGCAGTTCTTC. Protein: CASSLVRDRVFNEQFF.